Listed below are T cell receptor beta chains from one sample, sequenced in a study of control samples from healthy donors and cancer patients. Sequencing was performed with immunoSEQ multiplex PCR; in TCRdb, only in-frame clones are kept and a portion is missing. There are about 220,000 clones in the sample; roughly 94% occur only once, and approximately 1.4% lies in the top ten. The sample consisted of blood. Receptor source: a man between 50 and 59 years old in good health. The CDR3 runs from the conserved cysteine through the conserved F or W. Fields, in order: J gene, clone size, V gene, D gene, CDR3 protein, CDR3 DNA. D genes are given only for firm matches. Some rows mark clone size as missing; the rest say once, few, many or name a class of expanded clone.

J gene: TRBJ2-1
clone size: once
V gene: TRBV24-1
D gene: TRBD2
CDR3 protein: CATRLAGGNEQFF
CDR3 DNA: TGTGCCACCCGACTAGCGGGGGGGAACGAGCAGTTCTTC

J gene: TRBJ1-4
clone size: .
V gene: TRBV6-2/TRBV6-3
D gene: .
CDR3 protein: CASSYSGRALEKLFF
CDR3 DNA: TGTGCCAGCAGTTACTCGGGCAGGGCCCTCGAAAAACTGTTTTTT

J gene: TRBJ2-3
clone size: once
V gene: TRBV7-2
D gene: .
CDR3 protein: CASSLGRWGGTDTQYF
CDR3 DNA: TGTGCCAGCAGCTTAGGTCGGTGGGGGGGCACAGATACGCAGTATTTT

J gene: TRBJ2-2
clone size: few
V gene: TRBV5-1
D gene: .
CDR3 protein: CASSASGTPDTGELFF
CDR3 DNA: TGCGCCAGCAGCGCCTCCGGGACCCCAGACACCGGGGAGCTGTTTTTT

J gene: TRBJ1-1
clone size: .
V gene: TRBV18
D gene: .
CDR3 protein: CASSPSGTEAFF
CDR3 DNA: TGTGCCAGCTCACCCTCGGGCACTGAAGCTTTCTTT

J gene: TRBJ2-3
clone size: .
V gene: TRBV3-1/TRBV3-2
D gene: .
CDR3 protein: CASSQGGARDTQYF
CDR3 DNA: TGTGCCAGCAGCCAAGGGGGGGCCCGAGATACGCAGTATTTT

J gene: TRBJ1-2
clone size: .
V gene: TRBV12-5
D gene: TRBD1
CDR3 protein: CASGIPGQGRGYTF
CDR3 DNA: TGTGCTAGTGGAATACCGGGACAGGGCCGTGGCTACACCTTC

J gene: TRBJ1-1
clone size: .
V gene: TRBV9
D gene: .
CDR3 protein: CASSNTMYTEAFF
CDR3 DNA: TGTGCCAGCAGCAATACAATGTACACTGAAGCTTTCTTT

J gene: TRBJ2-3
clone size: .
V gene: TRBV2
D gene: .
CDR3 protein: CASRDYTTDTQYF
CDR3 DNA: TGTGCCAGCAGAGACTATACCACAGATACGCAGTATTTT

J gene: TRBJ1-2
clone size: once
V gene: TRBV19
D gene: TRBD1
CDR3 protein: CASSITETGMPYGYTF
CDR3 DNA: TGTGCCAGTAGTATAACCGAGACAGGGATGCCCTATGGCTACACCTTC

J gene: TRBJ1-4
clone size: .
V gene: TRBV3-1/TRBV3-2
D gene: .
CDR3 protein: CASSPFRLRGYEKLFF
CDR3 DNA: TGTGCCAGCTCCCCCTTCCGACTTCGGGGGTACGAAAAACTGTTTTTT

J gene: TRBJ1-5
clone size: few
V gene: TRBV6-6
D gene: .
CDR3 protein: CASSRNRDHQPQHF
CDR3 DNA: TGTGCCAGCAGCCGTAACAGGGACCATCAGCCCCAGCATTTT

J gene: TRBJ1-1
clone size: once
V gene: TRBV9
D gene: TRBD1
CDR3 protein: CASSVQQGAGAFF
CDR3 DNA: TGTGCCAGCAGCGTTCAGCAGGGGGCTGGAGCTTTCTTT

J gene: TRBJ1-6
clone size: .
V gene: TRBV9
D gene: .
CDR3 protein: CASSVGGLYNSPLHF
CDR3 DNA: TGTGCCAGCAGCGTAGGGGGGCTATATAATTCACCCCTCCACTTT

J gene: TRBJ2-7
clone size: .
V gene: TRBV4-1
D gene: .
CDR3 protein: CASSQERTYEQYF
CDR3 DNA: TGCGCCAGCAGCCAAGAACGCACCTACGAGCAGTACTTC

J gene: TRBJ1-2
clone size: .
V gene: TRBV7-2
D gene: .
CDR3 protein: CASSFRQAPRYTF
CDR3 DNA: TGTGCCAGCAGCTTCCGGCAGGCTCCCCGCTACACCTTC

J gene: TRBJ1-4
clone size: .
V gene: TRBV18
D gene: .
CDR3 protein: CASSPGVKNEKLFF
CDR3 DNA: TGTGCCAGCTCCCCCGGGGTCAAAAATGAAAAACTGTTTTTT

J gene: TRBJ2-3
clone size: .
V gene: TRBV19
D gene: TRBD2
CDR3 protein: CASSIAGGTDTQYF
CDR3 DNA: TGTGCCAGTAGTATAGCGGGGGGGACAGATACGCAGTATTTT

J gene: TRBJ1-5
clone size: .
V gene: TRBV2
D gene: .
CDR3 protein: CASSEMGQPNQPQHF
CDR3 DNA: TGTGCCAGCAGTGAAATGGGGCAGCCCAATCAGCCCCAGCATTTT

J gene: TRBJ1-1
clone size: .
V gene: TRBV6-5
D gene: .
CDR3 protein: CASSLEGLGTEAFF
CDR3 DNA: TGTGCCAGCAGTTTAGAGGGGTTGGGCACTGAAGCTTTCTTT

J gene: TRBJ1-1
clone size: .
V gene: TRBV15
D gene: .
CDR3 protein: CATSRDRGLNTEAFF
CDR3 DNA: TGTGCCACCAGCAGAGATAGGGGTCTGAACACTGAAGCTTTCTTT

J gene: TRBJ2-6
clone size: .
V gene: TRBV5-1
D gene: .
CDR3 protein: CASSLGPGANVLTF
CDR3 DNA: TGCGCCAGCAGCTTGGGTCCTGGGGCCAACGTCCTGACTTTC

J gene: TRBJ1-1
clone size: .
V gene: TRBV6-5
D gene: TRBD1
CDR3 protein: CASSSWTGANTEAFF
CDR3 DNA: TGTGCCAGCAGTTCCTGGACAGGGGCGAACACTGAAGCTTTCTTT

J gene: TRBJ2-3
clone size: .
V gene: TRBV5-1
D gene: .
CDR3 protein: CASSFKQGRDTQYF
CDR3 DNA: TGCGCCAGCAGCTTTAAACAGGGTAGAGATACGCAGTATTTT

J gene: TRBJ2-1
clone size: .
V gene: TRBV11-3
D gene: TRBD2
CDR3 protein: CASSLGGGPSNEQFF
CDR3 DNA: TGTGCCAGCAGCTTAGGCGGGGGGCCCTCCAATGAGCAGTTCTTC

J gene: TRBJ2-1
clone size: .
V gene: TRBV10-3
D gene: TRBD1
CDR3 protein: CAISGPGTETYNEQFF
CDR3 DNA: TGTGCCATCAGTGGGCCCGGGACAGAGACCTACAATGAGCAGTTCTTC

J gene: TRBJ2-3
clone size: .
V gene: TRBV5-1
D gene: .
CDR3 protein: CASSLADTQYF
CDR3 DNA: TGCGCCAGCTCCCTCGCAGATACGCAGTATTTT

J gene: TRBJ1-2
clone size: .
V gene: TRBV12-3/TRBV12-4
D gene: .
CDR3 protein: CASSLEGMDGYTF
CDR3 DNA: TGTGCCAGCAGTTTGGAGGGGATGGATGGCTACACCTTC

J gene: TRBJ1-5
clone size: .
V gene: TRBV6-6
D gene: .
CDR3 protein: CASSTGQYNQPQHF
CDR3 DNA: TGTGCCAGCAGCACCGGACAGTACAATCAGCCCCAGCATTTT

J gene: TRBJ2-2
clone size: .
V gene: TRBV2
D gene: .
CDR3 protein: CASSEGHLMNTGELFF
CDR3 DNA: TGTGCCAGCAGTGAGGGACACCTAATGAACACCGGGGAGCTGTTTTTT

J gene: TRBJ2-6
clone size: few
V gene: TRBV7-2
D gene: .
CDR3 protein: CASSFRRTVVISGANVLTF
CDR3 DNA: TGTGCCAGCAGCTTTAGGCGGACAGTAGTAATCTCTGGGGCCAACGTCCTGACTTTC

J gene: TRBJ1-5
clone size: .
V gene: TRBV6-5
D gene: .
CDR3 protein: CASSYSVTGNQPQHF
CDR3 DNA: TGTGCCAGCAGTTACTCGGTAACGGGTAATCAGCCCCAGCATTTT

J gene: TRBJ1-4
clone size: .
V gene: TRBV14
D gene: .
CDR3 protein: CASSRISNEKLFF
CDR3 DNA: TGTGCCAGCAGTCGAATCAGTAATGAAAAACTGTTTTTT

J gene: TRBJ1-1
clone size: .
V gene: TRBV7-3
D gene: .
CDR3 protein: CASSPQGSTEAFF
CDR3 DNA: TGTGCCAGCAGCCCTCAGGGGAGCACTGAAGCTTTCTTT

J gene: TRBJ2-5
clone size: .
V gene: TRBV7-3
D gene: TRBD2
CDR3 protein: CASSPGTSGGPETQYF
CDR3 DNA: TGTGCCAGCAGCCCCGGGACTAGCGGGGGACCAGAGACCCAGTACTTC

J gene: TRBJ1-2
clone size: .
V gene: TRBV12-3/TRBV12-4
D gene: .
CDR3 protein: CASTRGWAGYTF
CDR3 DNA: TGTGCCAGCACCCGAGGGTGGGCAGGCTACACCTTC

J gene: TRBJ1-2
clone size: .
V gene: TRBV6-5
D gene: TRBD1
CDR3 protein: CASSSTGKGGYTF
CDR3 DNA: TGTGCCAGCAGCTCGACAGGGAAGGGTGGCTACACCTTC

J gene: TRBJ1-4
clone size: .
V gene: TRBV5-1
D gene: .
CDR3 protein: CASSLVPGPNEKLFF
CDR3 DNA: TGCGCCAGCAGCTTGGTACCGGGGCCTAATGAAAAACTGTTTTTT

J gene: TRBJ2-2
clone size: once
V gene: TRBV4-2
D gene: .
CDR3 protein: CASSTETRGSTGELFF
CDR3 DNA: TGTGCCAGCAGCACAGAGACTAGAGGGTCCACCGGGGAGCTGTTTTTT

J gene: TRBJ1-2
clone size: .
V gene: TRBV7-9
D gene: TRBD1
CDR3 protein: CASSLARRQGYWSGYTF
CDR3 DNA: TGTGCCAGCAGCTTAGCGAGACGACAGGGATACTGGAGTGGCTACACCTTC

J gene: TRBJ1-2
clone size: .
V gene: TRBV5-1
D gene: .
CDR3 protein: CASSPGGLGGTNYGYTF
CDR3 DNA: TGCGCCAGCAGCCCCGGGGGCCTTGGGGGGACTAACTATGGCTACACCTTC

J gene: TRBJ1-3
clone size: .
V gene: TRBV5-6
D gene: .
CDR3 protein: CASSIQGGAGNTIYF
CDR3 DNA: TGTGCCAGCAGCATCCAGGGAGGCGCGGGAAACACCATATATTTT

J gene: TRBJ1-3
clone size: .
V gene: TRBV9
D gene: TRBD1
CDR3 protein: CASSSRTGVNTIYF
CDR3 DNA: TGTGCCAGCAGCTCACGGACAGGGGTGAACACCATATATTTT

J gene: TRBJ1-3
clone size: .
V gene: TRBV4-2
D gene: .
CDR3 protein: CASSQGPGGSGNTIYF
CDR3 DNA: TGTGCCAGCAGCCAAGGACCGGGGGGTTCTGGAAACACCATATATTTT

J gene: TRBJ2-1
clone size: .
V gene: TRBV10-2
D gene: .
CDR3 protein: CASSGPYIYNEQFF
CDR3 DNA: TGCGCCAGCAGTGGACCCTACATATACAATGAGCAGTTCTTC

J gene: TRBJ2-1
clone size: .
V gene: TRBV5-1
D gene: .
CDR3 protein: CASSLASSSYNEQFF
CDR3 DNA: TGCGCCAGCAGCTTGGCCTCTAGCTCCTACAATGAGCAGTTCTTC